Listed below are T cell receptor beta chains from one sample, sequenced in a study of radiation and T cells in renal cell carcinoma. Assay used: immunoSEQ multiplex PCR; TCRdb lists only in-frame clones, some missing. Counted here are 45,000 or so clones, approximately 80% occurring once; the ten biggest clones make up 31%. The sequences come from blood, collected from a patient whose treatment included radiotherapy and nephrectomy. The receptors were sampled from a woman in her sixties or seventies with renal cell carcinoma. CDR3s include the opening cysteine and the closing phenylalanine or tryptophan. Fields, in order: D gene, J gene, V gene, clone size, CDR3 protein, CDR3 DNA. D genes are given only for firm matches. Clone size is shown for a subset of rows, as once, few, many or a class of expanded clone.

D gene: TRBD1
J gene: TRBJ2-4
V gene: TRBV6-5
clone size: NA
CDR3 protein: CASSSVSTGFENIQYF
CDR3 DNA: TGTGCCAGCAGTTCAGTTTCGACAGGGTTTGAAAACATTCAGTACTTC

D gene: NA
J gene: TRBJ1-5
V gene: TRBV6-5
clone size: NA
CDR3 protein: CASSYYRASEPQHF
CDR3 DNA: TGTGCCAGCAGTTATTACAGGGCCAGTGAGCCCCAGCATTTT

D gene: TRBD2
J gene: TRBJ2-5
V gene: TRBV19
clone size: once
CDR3 protein: CASGQSGRAGETQYF
CDR3 DNA: TGTGCCAGTGGACAAAGCGGGAGGGCCGGAGAGACCCAGTACTTC

D gene: NA
J gene: TRBJ2-1
V gene: TRBV7-6
clone size: NA
CDR3 protein: CASSQGAVPGGEQFF
CDR3 DNA: TGTGCCAGCAGCCAAGGGGCTGTACCTGGTGGTGAGCAGTTCTTC

D gene: NA
J gene: TRBJ2-5
V gene: TRBV2
clone size: NA
CDR3 protein: CASSRGRETQYF
CDR3 DNA: TGTGCCAGCAGCAGGGGTAGAGAGACCCAGTACTTC

D gene: NA
J gene: TRBJ1-2
V gene: TRBV7-8
clone size: few
CDR3 protein: CASSLGNFGYGYTF
CDR3 DNA: TGTGCCAGCAGCCTCGGGAATTTCGGCTATGGCTACACCTTC

D gene: NA
J gene: TRBJ1-6
V gene: TRBV6-6
clone size: NA
CDR3 protein: CASTPTGQHSPLHF
CDR3 DNA: TGTGCCAGCACCCCGACCGGACAGCATTCACCCCTCCACTTT

D gene: TRBD1
J gene: TRBJ1-2
V gene: TRBV6-1
clone size: NA
CDR3 protein: CASSKGQGSVDGYTF
CDR3 DNA: TGTGCCAGCAGTAAGGGACAGGGGTCAGTGGATGGCTACACCTTC

D gene: NA
J gene: TRBJ1-2
V gene: TRBV7-2
clone size: NA
CDR3 protein: CASSKQENYGYTF
CDR3 DNA: TGTGCCAGCAGCAAACAGGAAAACTATGGCTACACCTTC

D gene: NA
J gene: TRBJ2-7
V gene: TRBV7-9
clone size: NA
CDR3 protein: CASSPPQAGAYEQYF
CDR3 DNA: TGTGCCAGCAGCCCGCCGCAGGCGGGTGCCTACGAGCAGTACTTC

D gene: NA
J gene: TRBJ1-1
V gene: TRBV5-4
clone size: NA
CDR3 protein: CASSLDTNTEAFF
CDR3 DNA: TGTGCCAGCAGCTTAGACACGAACACTGAAGCTTTCTTT

D gene: NA
J gene: TRBJ2-2
V gene: TRBV5-1
clone size: NA
CDR3 protein: CASSLAQYSGELFF
CDR3 DNA: TGCGCCAGCAGCTTGGCGCAGTATTCCGGGGAGCTGTTTTTT

D gene: TRBD1
J gene: TRBJ2-3
V gene: TRBV5-1
clone size: NA
CDR3 protein: CASSLGQGPSTDTQYF
CDR3 DNA: TGCGCCAGCAGCTTGGGACAGGGTCCTAGCACAGATACGCAGTATTTT

D gene: TRBD2
J gene: TRBJ2-3
V gene: TRBV5-1
clone size: NA
CDR3 protein: CASSLAGQDADTQYF
CDR3 DNA: TGCGCCAGCAGCTTAGCGGGGCAGGACGCAGATACGCAGTATTTT

D gene: NA
J gene: TRBJ2-1
V gene: TRBV4-2
clone size: NA
CDR3 protein: CASSQESHNEQFF
CDR3 DNA: TGTGCCAGCAGCCAAGAGTCACACAATGAGCAGTTCTTC

D gene: TRBD2
J gene: TRBJ2-5
V gene: TRBV7-2
clone size: NA
CDR3 protein: CASSPTSWETQYF
CDR3 DNA: TGTGCCAGCAGCCCGACTAGCTGGGAGACCCAGTACTTC

D gene: NA
J gene: TRBJ2-7
V gene: TRBV6-5
clone size: NA
CDR3 protein: CASSPWVGNYEQYF
CDR3 DNA: TGTGCCAGCAGCCCTTGGGTAGGGAACTACGAGCAGTACTTC

D gene: NA
J gene: TRBJ1-2
V gene: TRBV2
clone size: once
CDR3 protein: CASTQGTEGGYTF
CDR3 DNA: TGTGCCAGCACCCAGGGGACCGAAGGTGGCTACACCTTC

D gene: NA
J gene: TRBJ2-7
V gene: TRBV10-3
clone size: NA
CDR3 protein: CAINAGDFYEQYF
CDR3 DNA: TGTGCCATCAACGCGGGCGACTTCTACGAGCAGTACTTC

D gene: TRBD1
J gene: TRBJ2-2
V gene: TRBV27
clone size: NA
CDR3 protein: CASSATISGTGGPGELFF
CDR3 DNA: TGTGCCAGCAGTGCTACCATATCCGGGACAGGAGGGCCCGGGGAGCTGTTTTTT

D gene: TRBD1
J gene: TRBJ1-1
V gene: TRBV4-2
clone size: NA
CDR3 protein: CASTLGTHRGDTEAFF
CDR3 DNA: TGTGCCAGCACTCTTGGAACCCACAGGGGGGACACTGAAGCTTTCTTT

D gene: NA
J gene: TRBJ2-1
V gene: TRBV4-1
clone size: NA
CDR3 protein: CASSQGVYRKFSGLIGEQFF
CDR3 DNA: TGCGCCAGCAGCCAAGGGGTATACCGTAAGTTCTCTGGATTGATCGGTGAGCAGTTCTTC

D gene: NA
J gene: TRBJ2-1
V gene: TRBV5-6
clone size: NA
CDR3 protein: CASSLTSEQFF
CDR3 DNA: TGTGCCAGCAGCTTGACGTCCGAGCAGTTCTTC

D gene: TRBD1
J gene: TRBJ1-3
V gene: TRBV9
clone size: hyperexpanded
CDR3 protein: CASSVEEGGGFGGNTIYF
CDR3 DNA: TGTGCCAGCAGCGTAGAAGAAGGGGGCGGATTCGGTGGAAACACCATATATTTT

D gene: TRBD1
J gene: TRBJ1-1
V gene: TRBV11-2
clone size: NA
CDR3 protein: CASSMTGGTEAFF
CDR3 DNA: TGTGCCAGCAGCATGACAGGGGGCACTGAAGCTTTCTTT

D gene: NA
J gene: TRBJ1-1
V gene: TRBV6-4
clone size: NA
CDR3 protein: CASNQPGRAFF
CDR3 DNA: TGTGCCAGCAACCAACCAGGGCGGGCTTTCTTT

D gene: NA
J gene: TRBJ1-3
V gene: TRBV7-9
clone size: NA
CDR3 protein: CASSLDRAGNTIYF
CDR3 DNA: TGTGCCAGCAGCTTAGACAGGGCTGGAAACACCATATATTTT

D gene: NA
J gene: TRBJ2-7
V gene: TRBV2
clone size: NA
CDR3 protein: CATRGTGEREQYF
CDR3 DNA: TGTGCCACCCGGGGGACGGGGGAGCGGGAGCAGTACTTC

D gene: NA
J gene: TRBJ1-2
V gene: TRBV30
clone size: NA
CDR3 protein: CAWSRQQNGYTF
CDR3 DNA: TGTGCCTGGAGCAGACAGCAAAATGGCTACACCTTC

D gene: TRBD1
J gene: TRBJ1-3
V gene: TRBV5-1
clone size: NA
CDR3 protein: CASSAAGGRDTIYF
CDR3 DNA: TGCGCCAGCAGCGCTGCAGGGGGTAGAGACACCATATATTTT

D gene: TRBD1
J gene: TRBJ1-4
V gene: TRBV2
clone size: NA
CDR3 protein: CASTPGTGRYEKLFF
CDR3 DNA: TGTGCCAGCACTCCCGGGACAGGGAGGTATGAAAAACTGTTTTTT

D gene: NA
J gene: TRBJ2-6
V gene: TRBV2
clone size: NA
CDR3 protein: CASIGRSYSGANVLTF
CDR3 DNA: TGTGCCAGCATCGGACGTTCCTACTCTGGGGCCAACGTCCTGACTTTC

D gene: NA
J gene: TRBJ2-3
V gene: TRBV27
clone size: NA
CDR3 protein: CASSLYYPGTRTLDTQYF
CDR3 DNA: TGTGCCAGCAGTTTATACTACCCCGGGACGAGGACCTTGGATACGCAGTATTTT

D gene: NA
J gene: TRBJ2-7
V gene: TRBV2
clone size: NA
CDR3 protein: CASSEARSGAGEQYF
CDR3 DNA: TGTGCCAGCAGTGAAGCAAGGAGTGGGGCCGGGGAGCAGTACTTC

D gene: NA
J gene: TRBJ1-1
V gene: TRBV19
clone size: once
CDR3 protein: CASSIFSEAFF
CDR3 DNA: TGTGCCAGTAGTATATTTAGTGAAGCTTTCTTT

D gene: NA
J gene: TRBJ1-2
V gene: TRBV6-5
clone size: few
CDR3 protein: CASSARRTANYGYTF
CDR3 DNA: TGTGCCAGCAGTGCTCGACGGACAGCCAACTATGGCTACACCTTC

D gene: TRBD1
J gene: TRBJ2-7
V gene: TRBV7-2
clone size: NA
CDR3 protein: CASSPGQATYEQYF
CDR3 DNA: TGTGCCAGCAGCCCGGGACAGGCCACCTACGAGCAGTACTTC

D gene: NA
J gene: TRBJ1-2
V gene: TRBV28
clone size: few
CDR3 protein: CASSPDNYGYTF
CDR3 DNA: TGTGCCAGCAGTCCCGACAACTATGGCTACACCTTC

D gene: TRBD2
J gene: TRBJ2-3
V gene: TRBV9
clone size: once
CDR3 protein: CASSARTSGGDSDTQYF
CDR3 DNA: TGTGCCAGCAGCGCCCGGACTAGCGGGGGGGATTCAGATACGCAGTATTTT

D gene: NA
J gene: TRBJ2-6
V gene: TRBV2
clone size: NA
CDR3 protein: CAIRVGDSGANVLTF
CDR3 DNA: TGTGCCATCCGAGTGGGGGACTCTGGGGCCAACGTCCTGACTTTC

D gene: NA
J gene: TRBJ2-2
V gene: TRBV5-4
clone size: NA
CDR3 protein: CASSLGGPQNTGELFF
CDR3 DNA: TGTGCCAGCAGCTTGGGGGGACCCCAGAACACCGGGGAGCTGTTTTTT

D gene: NA
J gene: TRBJ2-2
V gene: TRBV30
clone size: NA
CDR3 protein: CAWRAQGRSTGELFF
CDR3 DNA: TGTGCCTGGAGAGCTCAGGGACGTAGCACCGGGGAGCTGTTTTTT

D gene: NA
J gene: TRBJ2-2
V gene: TRBV29-1
clone size: NA
CDR3 protein: CSAGAGYTGELFF
CDR3 DNA: TGCAGCGCTGGGGCGGGGTATACCGGGGAGCTGTTTTTT

D gene: TRBD2
J gene: TRBJ2-1
V gene: TRBV11-2
clone size: once
CDR3 protein: CASSLDGTSGGNYNEQFF
CDR3 DNA: TGTGCCAGCAGCTTAGATGGGACTAGCGGGGGAAACTACAATGAGCAGTTCTTC

D gene: NA
J gene: TRBJ1-6
V gene: TRBV7-8
clone size: NA
CDR3 protein: CASSLGRASPLHF
CDR3 DNA: TGTGCCAGCAGCTTAGGTAGGGCTTCACCCCTCCACTTT

D gene: TRBD1
J gene: TRBJ1-3
V gene: TRBV25-1
clone size: NA
CDR3 protein: CASSDPGQVISGNTIYF
CDR3 DNA: TGTGCCAGCAGTGATCCGGGACAGGTTATCTCTGGAAACACCATATATTTT

D gene: TRBD1
J gene: TRBJ2-2
V gene: TRBV7-9
clone size: NA
CDR3 protein: CASSSGTGYTGELFF
CDR3 DNA: TGTGCCAGCAGCTCCGGGACAGGGTACACCGGGGAGCTGTTTTTT

D gene: NA
J gene: TRBJ1-4
V gene: TRBV4-1
clone size: once
CDR3 protein: CASSQDRMAGSEKLFF
CDR3 DNA: TGCGCCAGCAGCCAAGATCGGATGGCAGGGTCGGAAAAACTGTTTTTT

D gene: TRBD1
J gene: TRBJ2-3
V gene: TRBV6-1
clone size: once
CDR3 protein: CASSGRTGAGGDTQYF
CDR3 DNA: TGTGCCAGCAGTGGCCGGACAGGTGCCGGTGGGGATACGCAGTATTTT

D gene: NA
J gene: TRBJ2-1
V gene: TRBV5-4
clone size: NA
CDR3 protein: CASSSGQSLSNEQFF
CDR3 DNA: TGTGCCAGCAGCTCTGGACAGTCCCTTTCCAATGAGCAGTTCTTC

D gene: NA
J gene: TRBJ1-3
V gene: TRBV18
clone size: few
CDR3 protein: CASSPLDVSSGNTIYF
CDR3 DNA: TGTGCCAGCTCACCACTGGACGTAAGCTCTGGAAACACCATATATTTT

D gene: TRBD1
J gene: TRBJ1-4
V gene: TRBV18
clone size: NA
CDR3 protein: CASSPNKGAEKLFF
CDR3 DNA: TGTGCCAGCTCACCCAATAAGGGGGCTGAAAAACTGTTTTTT

D gene: TRBD2
J gene: TRBJ2-2
V gene: TRBV10-1
clone size: NA
CDR3 protein: CASPGLAGELHTGELFF
CDR3 DNA: TGCGCCAGTCCAGGACTAGCGGGAGAATTGCACACCGGGGAGCTGTTTTTT

D gene: NA
J gene: TRBJ2-7
V gene: TRBV7-9
clone size: NA
CDR3 protein: CASSRAFTYEQYF
CDR3 DNA: TGTGCCAGCAGCCGGGCCTTCACCTACGAGCAGTACTTC